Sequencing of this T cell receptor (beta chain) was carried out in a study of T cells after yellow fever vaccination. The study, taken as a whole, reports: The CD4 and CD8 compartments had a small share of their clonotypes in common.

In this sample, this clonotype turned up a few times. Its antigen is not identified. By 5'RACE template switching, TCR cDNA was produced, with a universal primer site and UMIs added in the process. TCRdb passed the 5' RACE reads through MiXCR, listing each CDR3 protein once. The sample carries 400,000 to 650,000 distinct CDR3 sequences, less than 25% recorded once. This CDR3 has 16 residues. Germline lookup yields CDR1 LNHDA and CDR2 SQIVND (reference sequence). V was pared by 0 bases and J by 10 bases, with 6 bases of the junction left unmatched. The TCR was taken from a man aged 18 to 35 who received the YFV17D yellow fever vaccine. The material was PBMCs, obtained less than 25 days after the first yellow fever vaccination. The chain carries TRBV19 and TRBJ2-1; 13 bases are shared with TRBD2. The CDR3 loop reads CASSIEGTSGAREQFF. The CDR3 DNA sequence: TGTGCCAGTAGTATAGAGGGGACTAGCGGGGCGAGAGAGCAGTTCTTC. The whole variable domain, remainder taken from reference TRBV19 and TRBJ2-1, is DGGITQSPKYLFRKEGQNVTLSCEQNLNHDAMYWYRQDPGQGLRLIYYSQIVNDFQKGDIAEGYSVSREKKESFPLTVTSAQKNPTAFYLCASSIEGTSGAREQFFGPGTRLTVL.